This T cell receptor beta chain came from a study of blood T cell repertoires in COVID-19. This CDR3 has 13 residues. Deletions cut 4 bases from V and 8 bases from J, with 11 bases between. CDR1 and CDR2 (germline): MGHRA, YSYEKL. TCRdb's copy holds only in-frame clones and misses some; the assay was immunoSEQ multiplex PCR. The data contain around 88,000 clones, around nine tenths of them seen just once; the ten biggest clones take up 2.9%. This TCR came from an elderly woman with acute or convalescent COVID-19. The chain couples TRBV4-1 to TRBJ1-4, with D perhaps matching TRBD1 (5 bases). Sequenced: peripheral blood. The CDR3 DNA follows: TGCGCCAGCAGCCTTCAGACAGCCGAAAAACTGTTTTTT. This encodes CASSLQTAEKLFF.